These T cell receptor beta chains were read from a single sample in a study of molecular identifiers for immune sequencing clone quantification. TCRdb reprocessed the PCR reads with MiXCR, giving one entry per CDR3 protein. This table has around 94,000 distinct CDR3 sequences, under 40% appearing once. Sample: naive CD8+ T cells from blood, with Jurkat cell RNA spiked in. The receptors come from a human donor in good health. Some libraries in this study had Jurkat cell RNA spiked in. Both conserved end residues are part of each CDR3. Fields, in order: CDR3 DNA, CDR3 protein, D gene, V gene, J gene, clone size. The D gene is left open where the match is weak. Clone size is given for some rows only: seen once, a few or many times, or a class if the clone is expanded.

cdr3_nt: TGTGCCAGCAGCTTACCTATTCAACCGGGTAATCAGCCCCAGCATTTT
cdr3_aa: CASSLPIQPGNQPQHF
d_call: -
v_call: TRBV28
j_call: TRBJ1-5
clone_size: many

cdr3_nt: TGCAGCGTTGCGGGACAGGGTTGGAGCACTGAAGCTTTCTTT
cdr3_aa: CSVAGQGWSTEAFF
d_call: TRBD1
v_call: TRBV29-1
j_call: TRBJ1-1
clone_size: many

cdr3_nt: TGTGCCAGCAGTGCCCTCCGCGAGCAGTACTTC
cdr3_aa: CASSALREQYF
d_call: -
v_call: TRBV28
j_call: TRBJ2-7
clone_size: -

cdr3_nt: TGTGCCAGCACTCTGGGTGCCGGGGAGCTGTTTTTT
cdr3_aa: CASTLGAGELFF
d_call: -
v_call: TRBV7-9
j_call: TRBJ2-2
clone_size: many

cdr3_nt: TGCAGTGCTAGAGTAGGGGATGGCTACACCTTC
cdr3_aa: CSARVGDGYTF
d_call: -
v_call: TRBV20-1
j_call: TRBJ1-2
clone_size: few

cdr3_nt: TGTGCCATCAGCCCCTCAGAAACTGGGGAATACGAGCAGTACTTC
cdr3_aa: CAISPSETGEYEQYF
d_call: -
v_call: TRBV10-3
j_call: TRBJ2-7
clone_size: few

cdr3_nt: TGTGCCAGCAGCTTAAGTAAGGGGGCAGGGCAAGAAAAACTGTTTTTT
cdr3_aa: CASSLSKGAGQEKLFF
d_call: TRBD1
v_call: TRBV11-2
j_call: TRBJ1-4
clone_size: -

cdr3_nt: TGTGCCAGCAGTTACAAGACCGGCGCCTCGAGGCCCCAGCATTTT
cdr3_aa: CASSYKTGASRPQHF
d_call: -
v_call: TRBV6-2/TRBV6-3
j_call: TRBJ1-5
clone_size: few

cdr3_nt: TGTGCCAGCAGTCCCCACCCCCAGAACGAGCAGTACTTC
cdr3_aa: CASSPHPQNEQYF
d_call: -
v_call: TRBV28
j_call: TRBJ2-7
clone_size: -

cdr3_nt: TGTGCCAGCAGTTCTTATAGCGGGAGGGTGACAGATACGCAGTATTTT
cdr3_aa: CASSSYSGRVTDTQYF
d_call: TRBD2
v_call: TRBV27
j_call: TRBJ2-3
clone_size: few

cdr3_nt: TGCAGTGCTAGAGATGTCGGGACGCCGAACTACGAGCAGTACTTC
cdr3_aa: CSARDVGTPNYEQYF
d_call: -
v_call: TRBV20-1
j_call: TRBJ2-7
clone_size: -

cdr3_nt: TGTGCCATCAGAGACCCCGGGACGGAGGTCTCCTACACCTTC
cdr3_aa: CAIRDPGTEVSYTF
d_call: -
v_call: TRBV10-3
j_call: TRBJ1-2
clone_size: -

cdr3_nt: TGTGCCAGCAGTTTACAGGGTTTTGCCGGGGAGCTGTATTTT
cdr3_aa: CASSLQGFAGELYF
d_call: -
v_call: TRBV28
j_call: TRBJ2-2
clone_size: -

cdr3_nt: TGCGCCAGCAGCCAGCCAGCGCTTGGAGTTATATCCTACGAGCAGTACTTC
cdr3_aa: CASSQPALGVISYEQYF
d_call: -
v_call: TRBV4-1
j_call: TRBJ2-7
clone_size: -

cdr3_nt: TGTGCCAGCAGCTTATTAGGTGATGAGCAGTTCTTC
cdr3_aa: CASSLLGDEQFF
d_call: -
v_call: TRBV11-2
j_call: TRBJ2-1
clone_size: few

cdr3_nt: TGTGCCAGCAGCTTAGGTACAGGGGGCGATAGCAATCAGCCCCAGCATTTT
cdr3_aa: CASSLGTGGDSNQPQHF
d_call: TRBD1
v_call: TRBV11-2
j_call: TRBJ1-5
clone_size: few

cdr3_nt: TGCGCCAGCAGCCACCAAAACTGGGGGCAAGAGACCCAGTACTTC
cdr3_aa: CASSHQNWGQETQYF
d_call: -
v_call: TRBV4-1
j_call: TRBJ2-5
clone_size: many

cdr3_nt: TGCAGTGCCCCCGTCGGGAGGGTTGCAGATACGCAGTATTTT
cdr3_aa: CSAPVGRVADTQYF
d_call: TRBD2
v_call: TRBV20-1
j_call: TRBJ2-3
clone_size: -

cdr3_nt: TGTGCCAGCAGTCCAACGAGGGGTCAGACCCAGTACTTC
cdr3_aa: CASSPTRGQTQYF
d_call: -
v_call: TRBV27
j_call: TRBJ2-5
clone_size: -

cdr3_nt: TGCGCCAGCAATCGCCCCTTGCGGGATGTAGCCAAAAACATTCAGTACTTC
cdr3_aa: CASNRPLRDVAKNIQYF
d_call: -
v_call: TRBV5-1
j_call: TRBJ2-4
clone_size: -

cdr3_nt: TGCAGTGCTAGAGAGACTCCCGGGGGGGACGAGCAGTACTTC
cdr3_aa: CSARETPGGDEQYF
d_call: TRBD2
v_call: TRBV20-1
j_call: TRBJ2-7
clone_size: -

cdr3_nt: TGTGCCAGCAGCCCACAACTAACTCGCGGAAGCTACGAGCAGTACTTC
cdr3_aa: CASSPQLTRGSYEQYF
d_call: -
v_call: TRBV7-6
j_call: TRBJ2-7
clone_size: many

cdr3_nt: TGTGCCAGCAGAACCCCGGGCCTGTCCCCCGGGTGGGTTTTT
cdr3_aa: CASRTPGLSPGWVF
d_call: -
v_call: TRBV28
j_call: TRBJ1-4
clone_size: many

cdr3_nt: TGTGCCAGTAGTGCACAAGGGGCCCTCCTTACCGGGGAGCTGTTTTTT
cdr3_aa: CASSAQGALLTGELFF
d_call: -
v_call: TRBV19
j_call: TRBJ2-2
clone_size: once

cdr3_nt: TGTGCCAGTAGTATTGGGCTAGCGGGGGCAGATACGCAGTATTTT
cdr3_aa: CASSIGLAGADTQYF
d_call: TRBD2
v_call: TRBV19
j_call: TRBJ2-3
clone_size: -

cdr3_nt: TGTGCCAGCAGTGCCGAGCGGGATGCTTTCTTT
cdr3_aa: CASSAERDAFF
d_call: -
v_call: TRBV6-6
j_call: TRBJ1-1
clone_size: -

cdr3_nt: TGCAGTGCTAGAGATCTGAGGGGGGACGACAATGAGCAGTTCTTC
cdr3_aa: CSARDLRGDDNEQFF
d_call: -
v_call: TRBV20-1
j_call: TRBJ2-1
clone_size: -